This TCR beta chain was recovered during a study of CD8+ T cells in alopecia areata. Treatment noted: oral pan-JAK inhibitor, 5-10 mg twice daily. Extracted from the samples, RNA was reverse transcribed into cDNA to serve as the sequencing template. The method was immunoSEQ multiplex PCR; TCRdb's version includes in-frame clones alone and lacks a portion of them. The data hold 190,000 or so clones, with 50% to 60% observed a single time. The sample holds a few counts of this clone. The CDR3 consists of 15 residues. With 1 base removed from V and 8 bases from J, the gap between germline ends came to 14 bases. The germline V gene has CDR1 SEHNR and CDR2 FQNEAQ (reference sequence).

The chain links TRBV7-9 to TRBJ1-4, with D uncertain. The TCR was taken from a human donor with alopecia areata. The sample in question was CD4+ T cells sorted from blood, obtained at week 4, from a patient treated with tofacitinib. DNA of the CDR3: TGTGCCAGCAGCTTAGGTGTCTCGCGGCGGGAAAAACTGTTTTTT. Translation gives CASSLGVSRREKLFF.